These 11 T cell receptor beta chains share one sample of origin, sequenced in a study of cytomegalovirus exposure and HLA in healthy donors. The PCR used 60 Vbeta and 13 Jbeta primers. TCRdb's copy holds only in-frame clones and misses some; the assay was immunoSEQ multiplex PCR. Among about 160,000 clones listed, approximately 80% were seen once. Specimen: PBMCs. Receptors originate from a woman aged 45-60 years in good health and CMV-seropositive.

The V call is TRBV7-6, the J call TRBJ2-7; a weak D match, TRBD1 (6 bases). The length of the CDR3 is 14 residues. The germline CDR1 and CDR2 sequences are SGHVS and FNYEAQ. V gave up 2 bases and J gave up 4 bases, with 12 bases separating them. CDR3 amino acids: CASSLRGHFYEQYF. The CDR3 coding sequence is TGTGCCAGCAGCTTAAGGGGACACTTTTACGAGCAGTACTTC.

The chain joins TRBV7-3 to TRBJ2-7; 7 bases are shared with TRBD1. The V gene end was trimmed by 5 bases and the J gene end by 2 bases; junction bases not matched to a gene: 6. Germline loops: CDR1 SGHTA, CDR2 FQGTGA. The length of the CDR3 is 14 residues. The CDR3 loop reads CASSPGQVPYEQYF. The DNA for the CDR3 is TGTGCCAGCAGCCCAGGACAGGTTCCCTACGAGCAGTACTTC.

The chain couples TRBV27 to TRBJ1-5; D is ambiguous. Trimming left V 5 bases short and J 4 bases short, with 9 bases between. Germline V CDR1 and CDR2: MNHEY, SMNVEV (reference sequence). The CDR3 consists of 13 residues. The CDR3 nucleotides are TGTGCCAGCAGTACTCGAGTTAATCAGCCCCAGCATTTT. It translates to CASSTRVNQPQHF.

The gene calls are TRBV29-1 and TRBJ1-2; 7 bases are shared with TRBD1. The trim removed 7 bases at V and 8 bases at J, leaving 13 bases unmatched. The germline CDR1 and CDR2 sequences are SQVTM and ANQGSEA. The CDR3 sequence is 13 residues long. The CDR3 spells CSAQGWQGDGYTF. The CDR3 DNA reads TGCAGCGCTCAGGGGTGGCAGGGGGACGGCTACACCTTC. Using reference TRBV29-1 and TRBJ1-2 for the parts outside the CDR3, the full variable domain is SAVISQKPSRDICQRGTSLTIQCQVDSQVTMMFWYRQQPGQSLTLIATANQGSEATYESGFVIDKFPISRPNLTFSTLTVSNMSPEDSSIYLCSAQGWQGDGYTFGSGTRLTVV.

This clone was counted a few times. The CDR3 DNA reads as TGTGCCAGCAGTCGAGGGCTGCACACCGGGGAGCTGTTTTTT. Protein: CASSRGLHTGELFF. The rearrangement joins TRBV7-3 to TRBJ2-2; maybe TRBD2 (5 bases). This CDR3 is built from 14 residues. V was pared by 6 bases and J by 3 bases, with 11 bases between. Germline V gene lookup returns CDR1 SGHTA and CDR2 FQGTGA. Full variable domain (rest looked up from reference TRBV7-3 and TRBJ2-2): GAGVSQTPSNKVTEKGKYVELRCDPISGHTALYWYRQSLGQGPEFLIYFQGTGAADDSGLPNDRFFAVRPEGSVSTLKIQRTERGDSAVYLCASSRGLHTGELFFGEGSRLTVL.

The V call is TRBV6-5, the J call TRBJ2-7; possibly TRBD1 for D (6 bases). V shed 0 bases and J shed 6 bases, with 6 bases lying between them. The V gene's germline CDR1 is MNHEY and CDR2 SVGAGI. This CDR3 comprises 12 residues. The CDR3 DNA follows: TGTGCCAGCAGTTACTCAGGGGGCGAGCAGTACTTC. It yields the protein CASSYSGGEQYF.

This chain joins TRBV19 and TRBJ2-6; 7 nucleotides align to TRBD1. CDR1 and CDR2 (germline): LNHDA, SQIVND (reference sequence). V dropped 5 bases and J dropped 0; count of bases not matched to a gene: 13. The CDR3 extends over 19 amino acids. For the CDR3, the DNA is TGTGCCAGTAGTCCCAATCGACAGGGATCCGACTCTGGGGCCAACGTCCTGACTTTC. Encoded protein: CASSPNRQGSDSGANVLTF.

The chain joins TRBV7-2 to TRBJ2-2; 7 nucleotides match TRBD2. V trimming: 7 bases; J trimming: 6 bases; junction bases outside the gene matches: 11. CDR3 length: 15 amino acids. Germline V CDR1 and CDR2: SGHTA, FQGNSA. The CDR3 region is CASKSLAGVAGELFF. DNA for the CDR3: TGTGCCAGCAAGTCCTTGGCGGGAGTAGCCGGGGAGCTGTTTTTT.

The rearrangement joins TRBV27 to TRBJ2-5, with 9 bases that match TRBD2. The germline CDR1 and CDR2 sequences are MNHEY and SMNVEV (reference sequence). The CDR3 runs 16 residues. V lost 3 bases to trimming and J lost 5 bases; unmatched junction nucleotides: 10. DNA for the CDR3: TGTGCCAGCAGTTTTGGCGGACTAGCGAGTTATGAGACCCAGTACTTC. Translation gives CASSFGGLASYETQYF.

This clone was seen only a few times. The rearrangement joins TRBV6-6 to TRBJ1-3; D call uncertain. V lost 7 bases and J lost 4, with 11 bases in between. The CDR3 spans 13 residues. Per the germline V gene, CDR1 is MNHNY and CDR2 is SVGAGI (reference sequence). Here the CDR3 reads CASTNGWGNTIYF. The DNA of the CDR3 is TGTGCCAGCACCAACGGGTGGGGAAACACCATATATTTT.

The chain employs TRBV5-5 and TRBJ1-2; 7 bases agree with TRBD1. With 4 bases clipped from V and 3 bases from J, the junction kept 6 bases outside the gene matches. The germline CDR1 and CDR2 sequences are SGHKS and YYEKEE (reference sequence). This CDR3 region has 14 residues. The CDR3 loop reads CASSPPGQDYGYTF. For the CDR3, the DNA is TGTGCCAGCAGCCCCCCAGGACAGGACTATGGCTACACCTTC.